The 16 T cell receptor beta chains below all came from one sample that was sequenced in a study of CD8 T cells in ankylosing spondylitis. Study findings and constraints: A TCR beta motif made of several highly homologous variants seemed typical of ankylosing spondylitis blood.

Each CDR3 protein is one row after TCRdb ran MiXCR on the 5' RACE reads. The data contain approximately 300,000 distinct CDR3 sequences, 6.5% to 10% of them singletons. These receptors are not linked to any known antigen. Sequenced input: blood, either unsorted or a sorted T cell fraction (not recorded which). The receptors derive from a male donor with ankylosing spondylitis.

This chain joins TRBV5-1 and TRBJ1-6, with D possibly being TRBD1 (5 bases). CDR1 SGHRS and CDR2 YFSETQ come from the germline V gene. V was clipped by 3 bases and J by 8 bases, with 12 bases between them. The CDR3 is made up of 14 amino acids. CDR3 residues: CASSSALGDSPLHF. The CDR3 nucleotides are TGCGCCAGCAGCTCGGCCCTGGGGGATTCACCCCTCCACTTT.

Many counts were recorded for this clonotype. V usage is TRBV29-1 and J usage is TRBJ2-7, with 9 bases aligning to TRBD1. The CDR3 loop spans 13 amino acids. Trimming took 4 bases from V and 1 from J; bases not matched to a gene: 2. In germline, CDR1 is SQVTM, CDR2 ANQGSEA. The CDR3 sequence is CSVGGTGSYEQYF. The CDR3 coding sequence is TGCAGCGTTGGGGGGACAGGGTCCTACGAGCAGTACTTC.

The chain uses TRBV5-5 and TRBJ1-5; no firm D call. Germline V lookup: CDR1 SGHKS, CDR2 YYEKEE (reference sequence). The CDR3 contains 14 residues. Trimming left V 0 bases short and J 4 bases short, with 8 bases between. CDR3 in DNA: TGTGCCAGCAGCTTGGAAGGAGTTAATCAGCCCCAGCATTTT. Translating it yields CASSLEGVNQPQHF.

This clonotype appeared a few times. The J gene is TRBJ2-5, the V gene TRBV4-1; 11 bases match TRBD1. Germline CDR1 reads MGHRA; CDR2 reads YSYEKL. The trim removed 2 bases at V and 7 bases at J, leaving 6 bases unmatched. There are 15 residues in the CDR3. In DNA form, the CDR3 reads TGCGCCAGCAGCCAACCGGGACAGGGGGTAGGGACCCAGTACTTC. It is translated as CASSQPGQGVGTQYF.

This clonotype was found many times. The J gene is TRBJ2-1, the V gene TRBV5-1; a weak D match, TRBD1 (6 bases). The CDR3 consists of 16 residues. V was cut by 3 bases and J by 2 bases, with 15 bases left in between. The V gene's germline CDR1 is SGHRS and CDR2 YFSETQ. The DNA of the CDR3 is TGCGCCAGCAGCTCCCGGACAGCGAAAGCCTACAATGAGCAGTTCTTC. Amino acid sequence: CASSSRTAKAYNEQFF.

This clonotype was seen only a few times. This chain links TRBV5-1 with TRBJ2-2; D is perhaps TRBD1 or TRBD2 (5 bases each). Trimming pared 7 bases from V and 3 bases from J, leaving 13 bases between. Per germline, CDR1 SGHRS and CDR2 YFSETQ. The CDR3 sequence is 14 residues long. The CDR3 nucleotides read TGCGCCAGCTCGTCGGGACGCGACACCGGGGAGCTGTTTTTT. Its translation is CASSSGRDTGELFF. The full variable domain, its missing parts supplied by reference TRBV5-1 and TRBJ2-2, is KAGVTQTPRYLIKTRGQQVTLSCSPISGHRSVSWYQQTPGQGLQFLFEYFSETQRNKGNFPGRFSGRQFSNSRSEMNVSTLELGDSALYLCASSSGRDTGELFFGEGSRLTVL.

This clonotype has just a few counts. The CDR3 loop is CASSRQAGGSPYEQYF. CDR3 DNA: TGCGCCAGCAGCCGACAAGCGGGAGGGTCACCTTACGAGCAGTACTTC. The chain links TRBV5-1 to TRBJ2-7; 10 positions match TRBD2. Trimming at V came to 4 bases and at J to 4 bases, leaving 11 bases not matched to a gene. Germline values: CDR1 SGHRS, CDR2 YFSETQ. The CDR3 is made up of 16 amino acids.

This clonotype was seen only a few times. CDR3 nucleotide sequence: TGTGCCAGCAGTCTACGGGTCCTGAGTAGCTATGGCTACACCTTC. This translates into CASSLRVLSSYGYTF. V is TRBV5-5 and J is TRBJ1-2; no clear D. V was cut by 5 bases and J by 4 bases, with 18 bases left in between. The CDR3 has 15 amino acids. Germline V gene sequence: CDR1 SGHKS, CDR2 YYEKEE (reference sequence). Complete variable domain (other parts from reference TRBV5-5 and TRBJ1-2): DAGVTQSPTHLIKTRGQQVTLRCSPISGHKSVSWYQQVLGQGPQFIFQYYEKEERGRGNFPDRFSARQFPNYSSELNVNALLLGDSALYLCASSLRVLSSYGYTFGSGTRLTVV.

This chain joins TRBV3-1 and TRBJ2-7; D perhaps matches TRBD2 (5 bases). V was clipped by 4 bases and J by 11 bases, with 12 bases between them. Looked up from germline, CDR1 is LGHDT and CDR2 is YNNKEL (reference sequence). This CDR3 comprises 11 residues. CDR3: CASSRVGVEYF. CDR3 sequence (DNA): TGTGCCAGCAGCCGCGTCGGGGTGGAGTACTTC.

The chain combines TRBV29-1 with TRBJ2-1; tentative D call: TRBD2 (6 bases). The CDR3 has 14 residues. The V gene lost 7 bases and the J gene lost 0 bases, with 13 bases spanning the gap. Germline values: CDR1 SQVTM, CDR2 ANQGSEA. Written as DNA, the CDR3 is TGCAGCGCTGGGGGGTATCTCTCCTACAATGAGCAGTTCTTC. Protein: CSAGGYLSYNEQFF.

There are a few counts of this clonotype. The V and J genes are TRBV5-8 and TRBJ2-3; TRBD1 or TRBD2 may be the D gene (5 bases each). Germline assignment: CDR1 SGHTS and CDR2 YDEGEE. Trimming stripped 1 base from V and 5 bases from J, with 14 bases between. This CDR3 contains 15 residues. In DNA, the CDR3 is TGTGCCAGCAGCTTGAGAGGGGCTGGGAGAGATACGCAGTATTTT. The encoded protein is CASSLRGAGRDTQYF.

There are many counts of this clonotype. CDR3 bases: TGCAGCGTCGGGGACAGGCCACCCTACGAGCAGTACTTC. The encoded protein is CSVGDRPPYEQYF. The genes are TRBV29-1 and TRBJ2-7, with TRBD1 matching over 8 bases. Germline V lookup: CDR1 SQVTM, CDR2 ANQGSEA. After removal of 6 bases from V and 2 bases from J, the junction contained 6 bases not matched to a gene. The CDR3 has 13 amino acids.

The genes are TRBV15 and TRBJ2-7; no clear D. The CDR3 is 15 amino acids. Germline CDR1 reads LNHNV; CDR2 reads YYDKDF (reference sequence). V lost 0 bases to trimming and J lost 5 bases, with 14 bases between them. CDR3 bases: TGTGCCACCAGCAGAGATCTCCCTGGGCCTGACGAGCAGTACTTC. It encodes CATSRDLPGPDEQYF. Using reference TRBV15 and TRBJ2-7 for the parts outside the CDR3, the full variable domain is DAMVIQNPRYQVTQFGKPVTLSCSQTLNHNVMYWYQQKSSQAPKLLFHYYDKDFNNEADTPDNFQSRRPNTSFCFLDIRSPGLGDTAMYLCATSRDLPGPDEQYFGPGTRLTVT.

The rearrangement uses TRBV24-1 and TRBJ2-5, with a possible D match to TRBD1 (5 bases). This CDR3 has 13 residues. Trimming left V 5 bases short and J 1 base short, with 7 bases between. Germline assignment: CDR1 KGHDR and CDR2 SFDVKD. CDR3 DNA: TGTGCCACCAGTGCAGGGCCCCAAGAGACCCAGTACTTC. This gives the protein CATSAGPQETQYF.

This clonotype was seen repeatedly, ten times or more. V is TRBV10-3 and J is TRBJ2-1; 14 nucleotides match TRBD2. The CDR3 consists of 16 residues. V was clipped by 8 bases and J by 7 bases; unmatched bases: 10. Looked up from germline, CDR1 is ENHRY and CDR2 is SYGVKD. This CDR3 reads CAISPGLAGALNEQFF. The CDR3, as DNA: TGTGCCATCTCACCGGGACTAGCGGGAGCTTTGAATGAGCAGTTCTTC.

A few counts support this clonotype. The CDR3 nucleotides read TGCAGTGCTAGTGCTATCTTAGGGGAGACCCAGTACTTC. Translation gives CSASAILGETQYF. This chain uses TRBV20-1 with TRBJ2-5; no firm D call. V was pared by 3 bases and J by 5 bases, with 13 bases between. Germline V gives CDR1 DFQATT, CDR2 SNEGSKA (reference sequence). This CDR3 has 13 amino acids.